This T cell receptor beta chain was documented in a study of CD8+CD57+ T cells in acquired aplastic anemia (dated by TCRdb to 2016 to 2018). General notes on the study: A mean of around 3 ug of DNA, ranging from roughly 0.2 to 27.4 ug, was extracted from sorted CD4+ and CD8+ cells. CD8+CD57+ expansion was defined as a frequency above the mean frequency observed in healthy subjects.

CDR1 and CDR2, per the germline V gene (reference sequence), are SEHNR and FQNEAQ. V is clipped by 1 base and J by 14 bases, and the sequence between their germline boundaries is 20 bases long. The CDR3 covers 14 residues, taking in both the cysteine and the phenylalanine. This entry keeps only the CDR3 DNA: 42 bases, framed from base 1. Points on this clonotype: Its antigen specificity is not known. No base quality information exists; no much larger clone differs at one position.

The paper as a whole reports these results and caveats: About 29 CD8+ CDR3 sequences were found to be shared between patients and controls, but these sequences appeared to be highly expressed in patients and within the immunodominant clones of the patients. No significant difference in CD8+ Simpson's diversity was found between patients and healthy controls (P=0.060).

The patients picked for sequencing were ones in whom flow cytometry had shown an expansion of CD8+CD57+ cells. Every patient had a diagnosis of severe acquired aplastic anemia based on International Study of Aplastic Anemia and Agranulocytosis and Camitta criteria. No patient had received any therapy when blood was sampled. TCR repertoires of sorted CD4+ and CD8+ blood T cells from severe aplastic anemia patients and healthy subjects were deep-sequenced in the study. Patients were enrolled in the USA under clinicaltrials.gov protocols 00001620, 01623167, 00001397, 00071045, 00081523 and 00961064. Ficoll-Paque density gradient centrifugation was used to isolate peripheral blood mononuclear cells. Before DNA was extracted, CD4+ and CD8+ T cells were sorted using either FACS or magnetic beads. Genomic DNA was used as template for profiling of TCR beta VDJ combinations and CDR3 sequences. TCR repertoire sequencing was run on an Illumina HiSeq 2000. The source study handled its data this way. Repertoires were assessed using TRBV/TRBJ rearrangement plots, CDR3 size and DJ length profiles, and Simpson's diversity index. The immunodominant clone was defined as the most abundant DNA sequence in deep sequencing data. CDR3 amino acid sequences were checked for sharing between subjects and were compared against published repertoires and the VDJdb database. The raw public data were reprocessed by TCRdb itself: fastp quality trimming at Q25, MiXCR clonotype calling, in-frame beta chains only. Every entry covers one CDR3 protein and lists the most common genes and DNA from its rows. The V and J calls, along with clone size, are taken from TCRdb and not from the paper's own processing. In all, the sample holds 260,000 or so distinct CDR3 sequences, and approximately 82% of those were seen once. Roughly two fifths of the sample belongs to the ten largest clones.

This sequence was found in a human donor with aplastic anemia. Sequencing used sorted CD4+, CD8+, or CD8+CD57+ T cells (not recorded which) from PBMCs. In this chain, TRBV7-9 is recombined with TRBJ2-5; TRBD2 is perhaps the D gene, given 5 matching bases. The DNA sequence reads TGTGCCAGCAGCTTAGGCTCCGGGGAGCTGTTTTTTTACTTC. The resulting protein is CASSLGSGELFFYF.